This paragraph covers one T cell receptor (beta chain) sequence. The antigen is unknown. Naive CD8 cells comprised CD45RO-negative, CCR7-positively selected cells, excluding terminally differentiated effector memory CD45RA+ cells. Sorted-subset replicate PCRs used around 200 ng DNA, about 30,000 T cell genomes. In the original workflow: From ImmunoSEQ came sequences covering only the junction and carrying no quality scores, so filtering differed. The table came from immunoSEQ multiplex PCR; TCRdb's copy has only in-frame clones and leaves some out. D and trimming come from the DNA, and the V and J calls and clone size come from that table. The sample records approximately 840,000 clones, 95% to 97% being singletons. The data stem from a study of shared clonotypes between healthy human individuals. Overall study findings and caveats: Tissues were not sampled, only blood, and their repertoires likely differ.

The CDR3 runs to 13 residues. The germline V and J ends were trimmed by 8 bases and 7 bases, with 15 bases remaining between them. From germline, CDR1 is MNHEY and CDR2 SVGAGI. The clonotype was recovered from a man aged 25 to 40 in good health. The chain couples TRBV6-5 to TRBJ1-5; a possible D gene is TRBD1 (6 bases). The sample comprised naive CD8+ T cells sorted from blood. CDR3 in amino acids: CASGPQGIQPQHF. DNA of the CDR3: TGTGCCAGCGGTCCCCAGGGGATCCAGCCCCAGCATTTT.